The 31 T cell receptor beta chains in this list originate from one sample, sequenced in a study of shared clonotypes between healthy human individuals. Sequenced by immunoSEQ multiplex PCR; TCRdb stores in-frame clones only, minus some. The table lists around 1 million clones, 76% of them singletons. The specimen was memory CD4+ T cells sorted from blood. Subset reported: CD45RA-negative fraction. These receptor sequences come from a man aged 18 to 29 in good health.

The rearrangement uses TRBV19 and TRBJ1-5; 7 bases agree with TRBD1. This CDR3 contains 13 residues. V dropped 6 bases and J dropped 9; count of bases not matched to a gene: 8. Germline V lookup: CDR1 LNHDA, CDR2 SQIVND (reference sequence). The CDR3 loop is CASSAQGSGPQHF. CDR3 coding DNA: TGTGCCAGTAGCGCACAGGGGTCAGGGCCCCAGCATTTT.

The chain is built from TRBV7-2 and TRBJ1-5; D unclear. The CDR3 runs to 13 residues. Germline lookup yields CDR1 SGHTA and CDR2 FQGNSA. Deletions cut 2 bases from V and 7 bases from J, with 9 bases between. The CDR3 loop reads CASSLTREQPQHF. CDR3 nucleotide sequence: TGTGCCAGCAGCTTAACCCGGGAACAGCCCCAGCATTTT.

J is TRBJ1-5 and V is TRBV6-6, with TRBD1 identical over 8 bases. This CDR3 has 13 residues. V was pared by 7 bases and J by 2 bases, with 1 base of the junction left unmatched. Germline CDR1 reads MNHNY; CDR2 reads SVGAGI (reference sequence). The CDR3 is CASTTGGNQPQHF. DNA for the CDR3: TGTGCCAGCACGACAGGGGGCAATCAGCCCCAGCATTTT.

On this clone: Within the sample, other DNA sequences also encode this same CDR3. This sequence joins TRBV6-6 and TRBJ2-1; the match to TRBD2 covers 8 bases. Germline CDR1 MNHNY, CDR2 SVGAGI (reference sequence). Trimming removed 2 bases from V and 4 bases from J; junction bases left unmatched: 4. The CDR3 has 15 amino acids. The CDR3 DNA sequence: TGTGCCAGCAGTTACGAGGGCGGGGGGTACAATGAGCAGTTCTTC. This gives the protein CASSYEGGGYNEQFF.

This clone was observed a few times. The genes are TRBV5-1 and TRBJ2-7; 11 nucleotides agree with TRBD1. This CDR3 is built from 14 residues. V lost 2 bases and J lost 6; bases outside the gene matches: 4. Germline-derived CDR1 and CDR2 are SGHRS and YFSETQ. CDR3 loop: CASSFGQGASEQYF. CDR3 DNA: TGCGCCAGCAGCTTCGGACAGGGGGCGAGCGAGCAGTACTTC.

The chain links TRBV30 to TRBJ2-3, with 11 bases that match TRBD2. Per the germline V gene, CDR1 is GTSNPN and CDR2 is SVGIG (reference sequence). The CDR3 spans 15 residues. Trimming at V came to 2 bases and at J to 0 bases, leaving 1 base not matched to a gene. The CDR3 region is CAWSRLAGSTDTQYF. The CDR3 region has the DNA TGTGCCTGGAGTCGACTAGCGGGGAGCACAGATACGCAGTATTTT.

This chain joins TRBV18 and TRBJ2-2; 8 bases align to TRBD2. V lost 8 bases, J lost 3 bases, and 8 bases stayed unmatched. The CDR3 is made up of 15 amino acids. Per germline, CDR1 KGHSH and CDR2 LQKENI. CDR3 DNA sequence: TGTGCCAGCCGAAGCGGGAGTAGGGACACCGGGGAGCTGTTTTTT. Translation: CASRSGSRDTGELFF.

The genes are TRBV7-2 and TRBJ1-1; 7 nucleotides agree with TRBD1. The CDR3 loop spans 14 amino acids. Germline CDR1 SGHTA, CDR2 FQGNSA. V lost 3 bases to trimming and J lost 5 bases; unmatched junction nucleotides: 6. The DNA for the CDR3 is TGTGCCAGCAGCTTCGGGACAGTGGGGACTGAAGCTTTCTTT. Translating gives CASSFGTVGTEAFF.

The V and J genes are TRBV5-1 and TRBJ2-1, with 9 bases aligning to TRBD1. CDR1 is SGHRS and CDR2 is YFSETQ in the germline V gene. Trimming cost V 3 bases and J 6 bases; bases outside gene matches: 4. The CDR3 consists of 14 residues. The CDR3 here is CASSSPGQGNEQFF. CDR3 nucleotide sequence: TGCGCCAGCAGCTCTCCGGGACAGGGCAATGAGCAGTTCTTC.

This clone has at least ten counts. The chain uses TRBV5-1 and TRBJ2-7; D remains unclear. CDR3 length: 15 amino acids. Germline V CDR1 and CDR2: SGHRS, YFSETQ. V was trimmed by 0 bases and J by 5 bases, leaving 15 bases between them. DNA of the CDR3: TGCGCCAGCAGCTTGGGGATCTTTGGGGTCGACGAGCAGTACTTC. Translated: CASSLGIFGVDEQYF.

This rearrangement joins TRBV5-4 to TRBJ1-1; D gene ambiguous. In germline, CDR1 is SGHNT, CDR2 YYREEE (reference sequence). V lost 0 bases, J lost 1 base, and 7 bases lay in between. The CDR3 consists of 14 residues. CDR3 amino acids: CASSLGMQNTEAFF. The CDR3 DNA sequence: TGTGCCAGCAGCTTGGGGATGCAGAACACTGAAGCTTTCTTT. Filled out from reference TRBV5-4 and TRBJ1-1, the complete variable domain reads ETGVTQSPTHLIKTRGQQVTLRCSSQSGHNTVSWYQQALGQGPQFIFQYYREEENGRGNFPPRFSGLQFPNYSSELNVNALELDDSALYLCASSLGMQNTEAFFGQGTRLTVV.

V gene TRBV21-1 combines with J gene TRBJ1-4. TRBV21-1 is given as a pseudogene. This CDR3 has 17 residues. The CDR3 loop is CASSKVGVSGTNEKLFF. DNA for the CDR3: TGTGCCAGCAGCAAAGTTGGGGTTTCGGGAACTAATGAAAAACTGTTTTTT.

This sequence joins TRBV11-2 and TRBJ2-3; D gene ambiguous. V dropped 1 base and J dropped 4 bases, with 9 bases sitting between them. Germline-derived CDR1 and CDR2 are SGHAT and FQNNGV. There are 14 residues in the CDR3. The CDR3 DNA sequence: TGTGCCAGCAGCTTAGTTCGCCGCCCAGATACGCAGTATTTT. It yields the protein CASSLVRRPDTQYF.

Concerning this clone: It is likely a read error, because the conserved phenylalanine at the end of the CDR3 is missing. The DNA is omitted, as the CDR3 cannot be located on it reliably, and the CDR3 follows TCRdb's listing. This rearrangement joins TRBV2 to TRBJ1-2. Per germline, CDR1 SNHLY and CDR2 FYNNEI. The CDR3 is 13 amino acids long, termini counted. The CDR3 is CASSPVGFRDLAY.

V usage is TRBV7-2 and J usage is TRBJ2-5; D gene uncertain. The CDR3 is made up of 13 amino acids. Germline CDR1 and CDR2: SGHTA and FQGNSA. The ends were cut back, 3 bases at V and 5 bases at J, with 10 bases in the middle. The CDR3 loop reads CASSFGQAETQYF. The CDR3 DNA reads TGTGCCAGCAGCTTTGGCCAGGCGGAGACCCAGTACTTC.

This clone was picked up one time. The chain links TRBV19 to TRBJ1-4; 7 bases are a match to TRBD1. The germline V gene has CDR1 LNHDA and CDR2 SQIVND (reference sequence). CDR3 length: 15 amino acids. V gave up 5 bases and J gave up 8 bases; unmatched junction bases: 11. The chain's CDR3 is CASSSTGALGEKLFF. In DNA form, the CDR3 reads TGTGCCAGTAGTTCAACAGGGGCTCTGGGAGAAAAACTGTTTTTT.

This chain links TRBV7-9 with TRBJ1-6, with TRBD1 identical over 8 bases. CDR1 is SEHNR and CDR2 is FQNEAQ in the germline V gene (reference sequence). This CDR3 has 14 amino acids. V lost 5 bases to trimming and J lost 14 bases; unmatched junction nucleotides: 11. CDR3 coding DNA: TGTGCCAGCAGCGCTCAGGGGGCGAAAGGAACCCTCCACTTT. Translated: CASSAQGAKGTLHF.

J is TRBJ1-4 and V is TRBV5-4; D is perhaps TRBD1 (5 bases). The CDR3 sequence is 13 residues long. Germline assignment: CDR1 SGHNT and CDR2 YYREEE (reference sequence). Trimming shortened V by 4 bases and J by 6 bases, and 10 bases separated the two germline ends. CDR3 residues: CASSQGYDEKLFF. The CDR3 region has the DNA TGTGCCAGCAGCCAGGGTTACGATGAAAAACTGTTTTTT.

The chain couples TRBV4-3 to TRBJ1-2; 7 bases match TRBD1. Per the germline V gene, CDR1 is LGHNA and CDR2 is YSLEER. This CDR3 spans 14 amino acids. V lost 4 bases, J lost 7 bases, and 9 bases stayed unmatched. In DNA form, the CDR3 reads TGCGCCAGCAGCCCTCGGCAGGGGGAAAGTGGCTACACCTTC. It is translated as CASSPRQGESGYTF.

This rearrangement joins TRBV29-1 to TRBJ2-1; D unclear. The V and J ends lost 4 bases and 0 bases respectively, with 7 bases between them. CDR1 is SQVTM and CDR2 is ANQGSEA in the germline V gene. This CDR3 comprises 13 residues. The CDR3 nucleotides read TGCAGCGTTGGGTTAAACTCCTACAATGAGCAGTTCTTC. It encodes CSVGLNSYNEQFF.

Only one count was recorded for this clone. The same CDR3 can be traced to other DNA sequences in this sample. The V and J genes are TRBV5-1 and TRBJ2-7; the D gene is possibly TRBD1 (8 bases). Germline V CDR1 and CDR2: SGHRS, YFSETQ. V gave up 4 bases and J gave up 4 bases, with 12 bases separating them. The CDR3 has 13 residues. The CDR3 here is CASSLQGGYEQYF. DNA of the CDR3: TGCGCCAGCAGCCTACAGGGGGGGTACGAGCAGTACTTC. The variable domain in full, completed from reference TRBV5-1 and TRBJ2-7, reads KAGVTQTPRYLIKTRGQQVTLSCSPISGHRSVSWYQQTPGQGLQFLFEYFSETQRNKGNFPGRFSGRQFSNSRSEMNVSTLELGDSALYLCASSLQGGYEQYFGPGTRLTVT.

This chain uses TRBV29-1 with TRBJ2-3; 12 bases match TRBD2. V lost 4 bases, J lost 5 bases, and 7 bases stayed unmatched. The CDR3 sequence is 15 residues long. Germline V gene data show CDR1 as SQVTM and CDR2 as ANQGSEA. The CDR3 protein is CSVGLAGALGDTQYF. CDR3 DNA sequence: TGCAGCGTTGGACTAGCGGGGGCCCTGGGAGATACGCAGTATTTT.

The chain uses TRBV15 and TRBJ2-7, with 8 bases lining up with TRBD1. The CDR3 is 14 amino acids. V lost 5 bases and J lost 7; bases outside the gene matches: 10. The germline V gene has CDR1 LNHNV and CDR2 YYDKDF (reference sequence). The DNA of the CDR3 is TGTGCCACCAGCCGCAGGACAGGGTCTTGGGAGCAGTACTTC. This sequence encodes CATSRRTGSWEQYF.

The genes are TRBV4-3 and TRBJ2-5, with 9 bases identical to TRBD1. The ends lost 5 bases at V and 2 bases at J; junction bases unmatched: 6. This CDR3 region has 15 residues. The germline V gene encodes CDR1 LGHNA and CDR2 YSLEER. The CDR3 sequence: CASSSGQGDQETQYF. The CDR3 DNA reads TGCGCCAGCAGCTCGGGACAGGGCGATCAAGAGACCCAGTACTTC.

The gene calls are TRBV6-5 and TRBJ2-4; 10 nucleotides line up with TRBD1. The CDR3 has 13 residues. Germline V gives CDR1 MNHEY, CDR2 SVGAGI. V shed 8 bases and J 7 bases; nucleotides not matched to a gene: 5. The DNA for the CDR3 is TGTGCCAGCCAAAGGACAGGGGGGAACATTCAGTACTTC. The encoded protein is CASQRTGGNIQYF.

CDR3 loop: CASSLSQGFGYTF. The CDR3 DNA follows: TGTGCCAGCAGTTTATCGCAGGGCTTTGGCTACACCTTC. The chain has TRBV28 and TRBJ1-2; possible D gene TRBD1, 5 bases. CDR1 and CDR2 (germline): MDHEN, SYDVKM. V lost 1 base and J lost 7, with 10 bases in between. The CDR3 sequence is 13 residues long.

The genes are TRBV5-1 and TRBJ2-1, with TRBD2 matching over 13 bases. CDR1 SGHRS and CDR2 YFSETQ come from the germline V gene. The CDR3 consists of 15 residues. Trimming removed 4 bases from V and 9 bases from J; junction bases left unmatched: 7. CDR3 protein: CASSPGGTSGIEQFF. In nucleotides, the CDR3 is TGCGCCAGCAGCCCGGGCGGGACTAGCGGGATTGAGCAGTTCTTC.

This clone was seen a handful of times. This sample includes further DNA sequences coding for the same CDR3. DNA of the CDR3: TGTGCCAGCAGCTTAGGGGGGAAGAACATTCAGTACTTC. This encodes CASSLGGKNIQYF. The rearrangement joins TRBV11-3 to TRBJ2-4; D tentatively fits TRBD1 or TRBD2 (5 bases each). The CDR3 covers 13 residues. Deletions cut 1 base from V and 7 bases from J, with 8 bases between. Germline CDR1 SGHNT, CDR2 YENEEA.

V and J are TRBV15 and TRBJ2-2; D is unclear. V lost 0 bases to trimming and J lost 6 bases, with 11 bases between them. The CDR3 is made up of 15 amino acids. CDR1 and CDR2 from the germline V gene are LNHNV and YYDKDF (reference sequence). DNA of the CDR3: TGTGCCACCAGCAGAGATGGGCAGTGGGCCGGGGAGCTGTTTTTT. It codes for CATSRDGQWAGELFF.

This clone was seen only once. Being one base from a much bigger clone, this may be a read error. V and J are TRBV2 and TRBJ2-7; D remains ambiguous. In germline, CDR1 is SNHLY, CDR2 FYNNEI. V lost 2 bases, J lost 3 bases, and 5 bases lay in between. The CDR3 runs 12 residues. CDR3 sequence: CASSEQDYEQYF. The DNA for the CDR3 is TGTGCCAGCAGTGAACAGGACTACGAGCAGTACTTC.

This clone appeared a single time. The CDR3 region is CASSEAPGQGGEQYF. As DNA, the CDR3 is TGTGCCAGCAGTGAAGCCCCAGGACAGGGGGGCGAGCAGTACTTC. The rearrangement links TRBV2 to TRBJ2-7; 10 bases match TRBD1. V dropped 0 bases and J dropped 6; count of bases not matched to a gene: 5. The germline gives CDR1 SNHLY, CDR2 FYNNEI. This CDR3 is 15 amino acids long.